One and the same sample provided the 17 T cell receptor beta chains below, sequenced in a study of persistence of HIV-infected CD4 T cells. These receptors lack a known antigen. The stimulus was an HIV-1 Gag 15-mer peptide pool, about 1.1 ug/peptide/mL. CD40L-negative CD69-negative CD45RO-high memory CD4+ T cells were sorted as populations depleted of antigen-responding cells. The immunoSEQ assay was version 4, run in survey mode. Using immunoSEQ multiplex PCR, the repertoire was profiled, and TCRdb retains in-frame clones only, with some absent. This repertoire shows about 36,000 clones, 70% to 90% found once; its top ten account for 5% to 7%. This sample comprised cultured CD4+ T cells from PBMCs, obtained from a patient who received antiretroviral therapy. The receptor source for this set is an adult with HIV. The donor label of this sample is uncertain.

The chain is built from TRBV28 and TRBJ2-2; D remains ambiguous. This CDR3 is 17 amino acids long. Trimming pared 5 bases from V and 1 base from J, leaving 17 bases between. The germline gives CDR1 MDHEN, CDR2 SYDVKM. The chain's CDR3 is CASSPLSAGGNTGELFF. DNA for the CDR3: TGTGCCAGCAGTCCCCTTAGTGCCGGCGGGAACACCGGGGAGCTGTTTTTT.

The chain uses TRBV14 and TRBJ2-1, with D unclear. The CDR3 length is 15 residues. Deletions cut 1 base from V and 1 base from J, with 8 bases between. Germline CDR1 and CDR2: SGHDN and FVKESK. DNA of the CDR3: TGTGCCAGCAGCCAAGTCCTACTGTCCTACAATGAGCAGTTCTTC. Protein: CASSQVLLSYNEQFF.

There are a few counts of this clone. The chain uses TRBV29-1 and TRBJ1-4, with a tentative D call TRBD1 (5 bases). V lost 7 bases, J lost 10 bases, and 16 bases lay in between. From germline, CDR1 is SQVTM and CDR2 ANQGSEA. The CDR3 loop spans 12 amino acids. CDR3 nucleotide sequence: TGCAGCGGGACACCGGGAGGTGGAAAACTGTTTTTT. It encodes CSGTPGGGKLFF. The whole variable domain, remainder taken from reference TRBV29-1 and TRBJ1-4, is SAVISQKPSRDICQRGTSLTIQCQVDSQVTMMFWYRQQPGQSLTLIATANQGSEATYESGFVIDKFPISRPNLTFSTLTVSNMSPEDSSIYLCSGTPGGGKLFFGSGTQLSVL.

The chain couples TRBV3-1 (or the pseudogene TRBV3-2) to TRBJ1-1; weak D call: TRBD1 (6 bases). The germline V gene encodes CDR1 LGHDT and CDR2 YNNKEL (reference sequence). V was trimmed by 3 bases and J by 1 base, leaving 9 bases between them. The CDR3 sequence is 14 residues long. CDR3 nucleotides: TGTGCCAGCAGCCACAGGGGCGCGAACACTGAAGCTTTCTTT. Translation: CASSHRGANTEAFF.

The chain links TRBV2 to TRBJ2-3; TRBD2 is a possible D gene (7 bases). The CDR3 runs 16 residues. V lost 1 base, J lost 2 bases, and 13 bases lay in between. Germline V CDR1 and CDR2: SNHLY, FYNNEI. The CDR3 loop is CASSEGRGGLTDTQYF. The CDR3 region has the DNA TGTGCCAGCAGTGAAGGAAGGGGGGGCCTCACAGATACGCAGTATTTT. Full variable domain (outside the CDR3, taken from reference TRBV2 and TRBJ2-3): EPEVTQTPSHQVTQMGQEVILRCVPISNHLYFYWYRQILGQKVEFLVSFYNNEISEKSEIFDDQFSVERPDGSNFTLKIRSTKLEDSAMYFCASSEGRGGLTDTQYFGPGTRLTVL.

The rearrangement uses TRBV7-3 and TRBJ2-3; 7 bases align to TRBD2. Trimming cost V 4 bases and J 4 bases; bases outside gene matches: 5. From germline, CDR1 is SGHTA and CDR2 FQGTGA. This CDR3 contains 14 residues. The CDR3 DNA reads TGTGCCAGCAGCTCCCTGGGGGGGTCAGATACGCAGTATTTT. This sequence encodes CASSSLGGSDTQYF.

V and J are TRBV5-1 and TRBJ1-2; no definite D call. V shed 5 bases and J shed 5 bases, with 10 bases lying between them. There are 12 residues in the CDR3. CDR1 is SGHRS and CDR2 is YFSETQ in the germline V gene. The CDR3 protein is CASRPGSYGYTF. The DNA of the CDR3 is TGCGCCAGCAGACCGGGGTCATATGGCTACACCTTC.

The rearrangement links TRBV3-1 (or the pseudogene TRBV3-2) to TRBJ2-3, with 8 bases matching TRBD2. Germline values: CDR1 LGHDT, CDR2 YNNKEL (reference sequence). Germline trimming cut 2 bases from V and 2 bases from J; bases unmatched to any gene: 12. The CDR3 runs to 18 residues. CDR3: CASSQISGRGGATDTQYF. The CDR3 bases are TGTGCCAGCAGCCAAATCTCCGGGAGGGGGGGTGCCACAGATACGCAGTATTTT.

The V gene is TRBV28, the J gene TRBJ1-2, with TRBD1 identical over 9 bases. Germline V CDR1 and CDR2: MDHEN, SYDVKM. CDR3 length: 14 residues. The junction had 6 bases not matched to a gene; V was cut back by 6 bases and J by 4 bases. The CDR3 DNA follows: TGTGCCAGCAGGAAACAGGGGGCGCGCTATGGCTACACCTTC. Its translation is CASRKQGARYGYTF.

The gene calls are TRBV9 and TRBJ1-4; perhaps TRBD1 as D (5 bases). Germline values: CDR1 SGDLS, CDR2 YYNGEE. The CDR3 spans 14 residues. V lost 4 bases, J lost 6 bases, and 13 bases lay in between. This CDR3 reads CASSSTRADEKLFF. The CDR3 nucleotides read TGTGCCAGCAGCAGCACCAGGGCAGATGAAAAACTGTTTTTT.

A few counts support this clone. The V and J genes are TRBV6-5 and TRBJ2-7, with D tentatively TRBD1 (5 bases). Germline loops: CDR1 MNHEY, CDR2 SVGAGI. Trimming stripped 2 bases from V and 7 bases from J, with 21 bases between. This CDR3 contains 16 residues. The CDR3 reads CASSYGAPSDAYEQYF. DNA for the CDR3: TGTGCCAGCAGTTACGGGGCCCCCAGTGACGCTTATGAGCAGTACTTC.

The chain couples TRBV5-4 to TRBJ2-2; TRBD2 is a possible D gene (5 bases). CDR1 SGHNT and CDR2 YYREEE come from the germline V gene (reference sequence). The CDR3 is 15 residues long. V dropped 2 bases and J dropped 0 bases, with 8 bases sitting between them. CDR3 in amino acids: CASSLSGTNTGELFF. Written as DNA, the CDR3 is TGTGCCAGCAGCTTATCGGGGACGAACACCGGGGAGCTGTTTTTT.

This chain connects TRBV5-1 to TRBJ2-7, with 11 bases fitting TRBD1. The CDR3 has 14 residues. Per the germline V gene, CDR1 is SGHRS and CDR2 is YFSETQ. Trimming took 4 bases from V and 3 from J; bases not matched to a gene: 3. DNA for the CDR3: TGCGCCAGCAGCAAAGGGACAGGGGGCTACGAGCAGTACTTC. Translation: CASSKGTGGYEQYF.

The rearrangement joins TRBV10-1 to TRBJ2-1, with D perhaps TRBD1 (6 bases). This CDR3 has 15 amino acids. V was clipped by 6 bases and J by 7 bases, with 19 bases between them. Germline V gene lookup returns CDR1 WNHNN and CDR2 SYGVQD (reference sequence). CDR3 amino acids: CASSDTGGAENEQFF. The CDR3 region has the DNA TGCGCCAGCAGCGACACTGGGGGCGCAGAAAATGAGCAGTTCTTC.

This CDR3 reads CASSLLADYEQYF. The CDR3 nucleotides are TGCGCCAGCAGCTTGTTGGCGGACTACGAGCAGTACTTC. The chain couples TRBV5-1 to TRBJ2-7; D uncertain. Germline CDR1 reads SGHRS; CDR2 reads YFSETQ. V was shortened by 1 base and J by 3 bases, with 8 bases between the two germline ends. The CDR3 covers 13 residues. Together with reference TRBV5-1 and TRBJ2-7, the CDR3 gives the full variable domain: KAGVTQTPRYLIKTRGQQVTLSCSPISGHRSVSWYQQTPGQGLQFLFEYFSETQRNKGNFPGRFSGRQFSNSRSEMNVSTLELGDSALYLCASSLLADYEQYFGPGTRLTVT.

J is TRBJ2-1 and V is TRBV29-1, with a tentative D call TRBD2 (5 bases). The CDR3 sequence is 14 residues long. CDR1 is SQVTM and CDR2 is ANQGSEA in the germline V gene. V was clipped by 3 bases and J by 1 base, with 10 bases between them. CDR3 protein: CSVERAPSYNEQFF. CDR3 coding DNA: TGCAGCGTTGAGAGGGCTCCTTCCTACAATGAGCAGTTCTTC.

The chain links TRBV18 to TRBJ1-6; D is uncertain. CDR3 length: 14 amino acids. Germline V gene data show CDR1 as KGHSH and CDR2 as LQKENI. Between the trimmed V and J ends, which lost 3 bases and 9 bases, there was a span of 12 bases. CDR3 region: CASSPGLLGSPLHF. The CDR3 DNA is TGTGCCAGCTCACCCGGGCTTTTGGGTTCACCCCTCCACTTT.